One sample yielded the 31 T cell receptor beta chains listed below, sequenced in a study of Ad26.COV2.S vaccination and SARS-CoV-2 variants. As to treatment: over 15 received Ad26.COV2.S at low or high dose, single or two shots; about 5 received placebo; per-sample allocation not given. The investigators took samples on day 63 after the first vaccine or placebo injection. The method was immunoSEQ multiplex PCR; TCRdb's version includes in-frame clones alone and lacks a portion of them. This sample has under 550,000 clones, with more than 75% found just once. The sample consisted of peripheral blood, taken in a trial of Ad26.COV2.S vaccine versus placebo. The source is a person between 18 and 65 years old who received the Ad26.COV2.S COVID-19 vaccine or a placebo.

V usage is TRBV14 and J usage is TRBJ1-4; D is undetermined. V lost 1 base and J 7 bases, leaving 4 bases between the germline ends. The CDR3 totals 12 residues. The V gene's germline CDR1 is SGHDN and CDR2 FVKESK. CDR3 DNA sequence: TGTGCCAGCAGCCAAGTGGGTGAAAAACTGTTTTTT. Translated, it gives CASSQVGEKLFF.

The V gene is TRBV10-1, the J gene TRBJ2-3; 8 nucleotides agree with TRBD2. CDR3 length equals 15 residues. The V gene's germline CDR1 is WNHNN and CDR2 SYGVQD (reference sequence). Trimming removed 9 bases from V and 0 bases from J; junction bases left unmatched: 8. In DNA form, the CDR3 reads TGCGCCAGAACCAATAGCGGGGAAAGCACAGATACGCAGTATTTT. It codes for CARTNSGESTDTQYF.

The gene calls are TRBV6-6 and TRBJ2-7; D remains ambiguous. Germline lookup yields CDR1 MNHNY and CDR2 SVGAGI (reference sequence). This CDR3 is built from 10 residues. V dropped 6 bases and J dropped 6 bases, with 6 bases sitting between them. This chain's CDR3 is CASRTPEQYF. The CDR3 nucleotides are TGTGCCAGCAGGACCCCCGAGCAGTACTTC.

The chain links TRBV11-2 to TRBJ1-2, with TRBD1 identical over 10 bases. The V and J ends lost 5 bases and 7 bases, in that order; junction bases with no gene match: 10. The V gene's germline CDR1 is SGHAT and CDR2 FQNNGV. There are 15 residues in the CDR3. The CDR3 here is CASSPNVDRGLGYTF. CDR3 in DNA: TGTGCCAGCAGCCCTAATGTTGACAGGGGGCTTGGCTACACCTTC. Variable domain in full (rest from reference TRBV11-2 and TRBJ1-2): EAGVAQSPRYKIIEKRQSVAFWCNPISGHATLYWYQQILGQGPKLLIQFQNNGVVDDSQLPKDRFSAERLKGVDSTLKIQPAKLEDSAVYLCASSPNVDRGLGYTFGSGTRLTVV.

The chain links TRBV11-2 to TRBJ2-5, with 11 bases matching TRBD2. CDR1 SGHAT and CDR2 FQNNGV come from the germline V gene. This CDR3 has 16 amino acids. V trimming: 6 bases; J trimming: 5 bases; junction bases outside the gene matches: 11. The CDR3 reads CASSLLASGGYETQYF. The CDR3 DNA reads TGTGCCAGCAGTTTACTGGCTAGCGGGGGGTATGAGACCCAGTACTTC. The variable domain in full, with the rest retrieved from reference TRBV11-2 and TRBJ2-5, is EAGVAQSPRYKIIEKRQSVAFWCNPISGHATLYWYQQILGQGPKLLIQFQNNGVVDDSQLPKDRFSAERLKGVDSTLKIQPAKLEDSAVYLCASSLLASGGYETQYFGPGTRLLVL.

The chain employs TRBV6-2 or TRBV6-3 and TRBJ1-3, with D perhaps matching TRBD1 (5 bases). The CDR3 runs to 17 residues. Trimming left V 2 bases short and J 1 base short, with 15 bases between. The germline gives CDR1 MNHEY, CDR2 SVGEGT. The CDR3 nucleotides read TGTGCCAGCAGTTACCGGGGGACCGATACGTCTGGAAACACCATATATTTT. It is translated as CASSYRGTDTSGNTIYF.

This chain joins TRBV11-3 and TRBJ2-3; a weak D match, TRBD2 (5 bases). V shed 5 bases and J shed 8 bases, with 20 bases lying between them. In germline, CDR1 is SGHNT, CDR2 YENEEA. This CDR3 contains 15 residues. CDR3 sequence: CASSASGLSEGTQYF. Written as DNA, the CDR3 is TGTGCCAGCAGCGCATCCGGACTCTCAGAGGGTACGCAGTATTTT.

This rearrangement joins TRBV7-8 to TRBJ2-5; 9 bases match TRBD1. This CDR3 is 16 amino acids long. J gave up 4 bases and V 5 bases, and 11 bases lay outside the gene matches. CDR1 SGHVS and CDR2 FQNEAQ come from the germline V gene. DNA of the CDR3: TGTGCCAGCAGCCTGAACCGGGACAGGGTAGGAGAGACCCAGTACTTC. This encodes CASSLNRDRVGETQYF.

The chain's CDR3 is CASSPGTATSQPQHF. In DNA form, the CDR3 reads TGTGCCAGCAGTCCCGGGACAGCGACCAGTCAGCCCCAGCATTTT. The rearrangement links TRBV28 to TRBJ1-5; 7 bases align to TRBD1. Germline assignment: CDR1 MDHEN and CDR2 SYDVKM. The V and J ends lost 5 bases and 6 bases, in that order; junction bases with no gene match: 10. The CDR3 runs to 15 residues. The complete variable domain, with remaining parts taken from reference TRBV28 and TRBJ1-5, reads DVKVTQSSRYLVKRTGEKVFLECVQDMDHENMFWYRQDPGLGLRLIYFSYDVKMKEKGDIPEGYSVSREKKERFSLILESASTNQTSMYLCASSPGTATSQPQHFGDGTRLSIL.

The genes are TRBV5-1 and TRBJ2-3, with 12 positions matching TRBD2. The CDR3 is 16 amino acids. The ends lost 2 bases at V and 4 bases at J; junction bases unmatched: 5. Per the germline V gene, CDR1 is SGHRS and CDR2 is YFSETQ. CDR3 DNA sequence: TGCGCCAGCAGCTTACTAGCGGGGGGACGGGCAGATACGCAGTATTTT. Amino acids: CASSLLAGGRADTQYF.

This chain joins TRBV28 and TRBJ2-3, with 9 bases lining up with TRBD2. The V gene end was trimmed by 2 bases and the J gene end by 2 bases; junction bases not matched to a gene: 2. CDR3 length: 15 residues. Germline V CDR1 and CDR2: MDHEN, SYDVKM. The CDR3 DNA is TGTGCCAGCAGTTTAGCGGGGGGGCACACAGATACGCAGTATTTT. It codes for CASSLAGGHTDTQYF.

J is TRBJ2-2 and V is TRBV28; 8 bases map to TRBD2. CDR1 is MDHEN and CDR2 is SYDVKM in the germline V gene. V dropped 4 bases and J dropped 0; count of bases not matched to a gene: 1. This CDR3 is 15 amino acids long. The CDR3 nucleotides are TGTGCCAGCAGTTCGGGACTAGCGAACACCGGGGAGCTGTTTTTT. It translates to CASSSGLANTGELFF.

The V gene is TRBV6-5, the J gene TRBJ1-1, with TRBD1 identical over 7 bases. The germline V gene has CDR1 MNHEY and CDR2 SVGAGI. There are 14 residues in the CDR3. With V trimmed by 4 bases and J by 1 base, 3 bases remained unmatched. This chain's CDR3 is CASSLQGRNTEAFF. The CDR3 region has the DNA TGTGCCAGCAGTTTACAGGGGCGGAACACTGAAGCTTTCTTT.

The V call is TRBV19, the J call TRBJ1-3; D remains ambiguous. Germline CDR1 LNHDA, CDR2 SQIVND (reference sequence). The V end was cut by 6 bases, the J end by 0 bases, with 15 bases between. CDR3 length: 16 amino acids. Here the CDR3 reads CASSPHVGVSGNTIYF. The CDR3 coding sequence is TGTGCCAGTAGCCCCCACGTCGGCGTCTCTGGAAACACCATATATTTT.

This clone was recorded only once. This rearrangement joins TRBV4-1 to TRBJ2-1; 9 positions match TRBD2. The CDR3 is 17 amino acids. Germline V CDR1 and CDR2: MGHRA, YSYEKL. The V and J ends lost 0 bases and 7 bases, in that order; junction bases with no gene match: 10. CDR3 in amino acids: CASSQDYGSGGLNEQFF. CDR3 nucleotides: TGCGCCAGCAGCCAAGATTATGGGAGCGGGGGGCTTAATGAGCAGTTCTTC.

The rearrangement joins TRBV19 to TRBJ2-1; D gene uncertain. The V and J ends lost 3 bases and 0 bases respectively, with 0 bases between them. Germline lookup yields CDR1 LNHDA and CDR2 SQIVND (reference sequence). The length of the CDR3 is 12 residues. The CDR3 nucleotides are TGTGCCAGTAGTATCTCCTACAATGAGCAGTTCTTC. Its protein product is CASSISYNEQFF.

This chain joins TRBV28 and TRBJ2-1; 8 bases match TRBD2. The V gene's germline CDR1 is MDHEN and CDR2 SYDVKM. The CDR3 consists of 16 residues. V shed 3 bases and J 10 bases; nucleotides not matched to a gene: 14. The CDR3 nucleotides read TGTGCCAGCAGTTTCTTAGCGGGGAACGAGTTGGGGGAGCAGTTCTTC. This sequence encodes CASSFLAGNELGEQFF.

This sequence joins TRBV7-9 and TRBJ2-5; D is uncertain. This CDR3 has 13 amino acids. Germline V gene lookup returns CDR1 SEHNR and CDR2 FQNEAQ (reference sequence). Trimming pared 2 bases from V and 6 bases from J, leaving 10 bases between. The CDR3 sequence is CASSLLSVKTQYF. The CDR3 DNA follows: TGTGCCAGCAGCTTATTAAGTGTAAAGACCCAGTACTTC.

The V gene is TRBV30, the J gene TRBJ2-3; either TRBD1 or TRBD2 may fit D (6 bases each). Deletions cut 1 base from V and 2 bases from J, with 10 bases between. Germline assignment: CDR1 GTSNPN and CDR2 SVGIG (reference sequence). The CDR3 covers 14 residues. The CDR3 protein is CAWSAGANTDTQYF. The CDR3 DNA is TGTGCCTGGAGTGCGGGGGCCAACACAGATACGCAGTATTTT.

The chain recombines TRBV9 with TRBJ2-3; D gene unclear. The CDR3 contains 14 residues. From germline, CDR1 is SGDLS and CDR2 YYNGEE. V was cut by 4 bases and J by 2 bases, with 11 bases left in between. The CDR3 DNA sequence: TGTGCCAGCAGCCCTCGACCCGCCACAGATACGCAGTATTTT. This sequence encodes CASSPRPATDTQYF.

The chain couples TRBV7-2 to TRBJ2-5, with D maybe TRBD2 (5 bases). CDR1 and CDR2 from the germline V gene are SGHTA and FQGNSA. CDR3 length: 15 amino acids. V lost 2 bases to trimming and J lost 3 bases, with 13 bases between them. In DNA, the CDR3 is TGTGCCAGCAGCTTACTTTCGGGGATAAAAGAGACCCAGTACTTC. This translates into CASSLLSGIKETQYF.

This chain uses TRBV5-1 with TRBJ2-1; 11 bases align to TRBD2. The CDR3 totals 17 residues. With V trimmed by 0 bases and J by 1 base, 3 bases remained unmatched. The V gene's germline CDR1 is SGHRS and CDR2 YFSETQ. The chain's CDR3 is CASSLVLAGESYNEQFF. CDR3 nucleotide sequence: TGCGCCAGCAGCTTGGTACTAGCGGGGGAATCCTACAATGAGCAGTTCTTC.

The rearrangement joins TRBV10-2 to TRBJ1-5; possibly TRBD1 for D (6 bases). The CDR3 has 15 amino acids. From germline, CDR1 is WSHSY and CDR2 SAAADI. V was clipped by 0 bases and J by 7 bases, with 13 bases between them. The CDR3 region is CASSESGQWGQPQHF. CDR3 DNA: TGCGCCAGCAGTGAGTCCGGACAGTGGGGACAGCCCCAGCATTTT.

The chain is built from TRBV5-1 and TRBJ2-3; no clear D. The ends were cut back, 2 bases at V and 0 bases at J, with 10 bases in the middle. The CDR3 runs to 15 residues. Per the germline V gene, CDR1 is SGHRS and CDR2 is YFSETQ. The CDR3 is CASSLLGTSTDTQYF. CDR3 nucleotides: TGCGCCAGCAGCTTATTGGGCACAAGCACAGATACGCAGTATTTT.

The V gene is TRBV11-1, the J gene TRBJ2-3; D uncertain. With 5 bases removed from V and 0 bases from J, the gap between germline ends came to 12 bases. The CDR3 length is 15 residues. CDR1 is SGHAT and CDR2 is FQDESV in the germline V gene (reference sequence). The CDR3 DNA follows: TGTGCCAGCAGCCCCCAACGGGTTAGCACAGATACGCAGTATTTT. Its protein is CASSPQRVSTDTQYF. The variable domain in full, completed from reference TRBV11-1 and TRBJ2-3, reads EAEVAQSPRYKITEKSQAVAFWCDPISGHATLYWYRQILGQGPELLVQFQDESVVDDSQLPKDRFSAERLKGVDSTLKIQPAELGDSAMYLCASSPQRVSTDTQYFGPGTRLTVL.

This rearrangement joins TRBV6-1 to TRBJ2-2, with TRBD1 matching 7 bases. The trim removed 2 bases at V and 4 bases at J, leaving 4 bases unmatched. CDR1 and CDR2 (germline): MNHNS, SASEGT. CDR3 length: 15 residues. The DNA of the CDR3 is TGTGCCAGCAGTGAATGGCCAGGGGGCACCGGGGAGCTGTTTTTT. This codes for CASSEWPGGTGELFF.

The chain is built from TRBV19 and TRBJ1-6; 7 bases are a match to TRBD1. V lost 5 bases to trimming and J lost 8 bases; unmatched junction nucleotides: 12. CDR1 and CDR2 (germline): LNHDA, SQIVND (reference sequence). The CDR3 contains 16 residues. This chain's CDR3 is CASSVTPGQRHSPLHF. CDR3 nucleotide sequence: TGTGCCAGTAGTGTAACCCCGGGACAGAGACATTCACCCCTCCACTTT. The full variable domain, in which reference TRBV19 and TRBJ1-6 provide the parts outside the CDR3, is DGGITQSPKYLFRKEGQNVTLSCEQNLNHDAMYWYRQDPGQGLRLIYYSQIVNDFQKGDIAEGYSVSREKKESFPLTVTSAQKNPTAFYLCASSVTPGQRHSPLHFGNGTRLTVT.

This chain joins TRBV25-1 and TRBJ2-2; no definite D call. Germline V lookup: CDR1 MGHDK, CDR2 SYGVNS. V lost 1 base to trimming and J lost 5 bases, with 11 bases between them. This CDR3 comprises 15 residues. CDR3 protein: CASSESAERTGELFF. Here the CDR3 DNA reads TGTGCCAGCAGTGAATCCGCGGAAAGAACCGGGGAGCTGTTTTTT.

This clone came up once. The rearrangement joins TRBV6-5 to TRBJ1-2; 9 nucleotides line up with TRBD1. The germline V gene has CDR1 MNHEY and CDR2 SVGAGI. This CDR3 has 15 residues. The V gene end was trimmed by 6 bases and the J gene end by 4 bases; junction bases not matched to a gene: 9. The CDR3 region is CASRNTGGELYGYTF. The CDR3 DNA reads TGTGCCAGCAGGAATACAGGGGGCGAGCTCTATGGCTACACCTTC.

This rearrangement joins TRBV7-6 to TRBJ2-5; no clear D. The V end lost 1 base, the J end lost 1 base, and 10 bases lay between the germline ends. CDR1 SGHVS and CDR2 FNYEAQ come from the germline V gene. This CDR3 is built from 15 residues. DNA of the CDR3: TGTGCCAGCAGCTTAGGTCTGGCAGCCCAAGAGACCCAGTACTTC. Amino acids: CASSLGLAAQETQYF. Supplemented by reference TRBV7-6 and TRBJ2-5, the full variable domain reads GAGVSQSPRYKVTKRGQDVALRCDPISGHVSLYWYRQALGQGPEFLTYFNYEAQQDKSGLPNDRFSAERPEGSISTLTIQRTEQRDSAMYRCASSLGLAAQETQYFGPGTRLLVL.

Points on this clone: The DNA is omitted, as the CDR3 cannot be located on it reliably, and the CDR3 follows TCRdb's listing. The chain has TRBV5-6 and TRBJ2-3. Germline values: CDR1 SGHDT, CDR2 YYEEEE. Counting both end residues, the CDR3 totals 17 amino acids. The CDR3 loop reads CASSLNFRGPSTDTQYF.